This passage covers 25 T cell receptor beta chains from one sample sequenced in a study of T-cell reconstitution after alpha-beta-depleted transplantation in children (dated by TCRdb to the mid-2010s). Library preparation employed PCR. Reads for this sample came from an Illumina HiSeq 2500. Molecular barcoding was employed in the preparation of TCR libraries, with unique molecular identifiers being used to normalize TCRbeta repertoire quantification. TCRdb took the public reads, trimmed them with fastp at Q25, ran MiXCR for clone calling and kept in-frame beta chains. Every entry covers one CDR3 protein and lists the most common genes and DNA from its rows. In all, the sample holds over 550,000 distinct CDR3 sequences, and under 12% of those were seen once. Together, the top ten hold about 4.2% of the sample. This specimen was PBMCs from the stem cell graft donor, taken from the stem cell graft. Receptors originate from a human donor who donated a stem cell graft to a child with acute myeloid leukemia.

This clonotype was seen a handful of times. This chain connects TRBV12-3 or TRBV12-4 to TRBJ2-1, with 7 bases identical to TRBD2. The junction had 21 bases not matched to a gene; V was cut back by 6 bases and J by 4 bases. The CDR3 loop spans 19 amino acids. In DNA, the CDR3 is TGTGCCAGCAGGGGACCATCGACTCCCCCTAGCGGCATATACAATGAGCAGTTCTTC. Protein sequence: CASRGPSTPPSGIYNEQFF.

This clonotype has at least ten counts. The CDR3 DNA reads as TGTGCCAGCAGCATAGGGGGGTACAATGAGCAGTTCTTC. Translation: CASSIGGYNEQFF. This chain connects TRBV19 to TRBJ2-1; D may match TRBD1 or TRBD2 (6 bases each). The germline gives CDR1 LNHDA, CDR2 SQIVND (reference sequence). The CDR3 covers 13 residues. The V end was cut by 9 bases, the J end by 4 bases, with 13 bases between.

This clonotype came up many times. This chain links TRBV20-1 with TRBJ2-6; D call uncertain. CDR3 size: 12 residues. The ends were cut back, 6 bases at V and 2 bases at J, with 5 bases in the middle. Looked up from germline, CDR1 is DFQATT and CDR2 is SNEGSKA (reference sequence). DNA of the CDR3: TGCAGTGCAATCCCTGGGGCCAACGTCCTGACTTTC. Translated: CSAIPGANVLTF.

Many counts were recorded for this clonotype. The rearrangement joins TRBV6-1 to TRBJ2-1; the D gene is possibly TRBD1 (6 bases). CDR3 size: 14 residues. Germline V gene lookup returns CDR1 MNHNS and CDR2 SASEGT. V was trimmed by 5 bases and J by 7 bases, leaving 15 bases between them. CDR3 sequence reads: CASSRDTRGNEQFF. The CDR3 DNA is TGTGCCAGCAGTCGGGACACCCGTGGAAATGAGCAGTTCTTC.

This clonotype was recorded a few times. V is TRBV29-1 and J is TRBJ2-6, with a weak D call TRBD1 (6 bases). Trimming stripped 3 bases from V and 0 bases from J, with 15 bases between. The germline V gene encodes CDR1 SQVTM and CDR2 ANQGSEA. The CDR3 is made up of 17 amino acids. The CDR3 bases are TGCAGCGTTGAGGTGCAACAGGGAAGCTCTGGGGCCAACGTCCTGACTTTC. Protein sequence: CSVEVQQGSSGANVLTF.

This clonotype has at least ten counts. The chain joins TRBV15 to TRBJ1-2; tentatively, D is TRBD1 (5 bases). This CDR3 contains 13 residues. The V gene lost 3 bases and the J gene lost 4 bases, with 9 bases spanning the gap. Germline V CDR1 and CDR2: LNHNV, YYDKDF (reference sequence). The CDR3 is CATSSAGIYGYTF. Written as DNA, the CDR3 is TGTGCCACCAGCAGTGCAGGGATCTATGGCTACACCTTC.

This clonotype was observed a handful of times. Here the CDR3 reads CASSWGGTGELFF. The CDR3 bases are TGCGCCAGCAGCTGGGGCGGAACCGGGGAGCTGTTTTTT. The chain combines TRBV5-1 with TRBJ2-2; D might be TRBD1 (5 bases). CDR3 length: 13 residues. Trimming stripped 3 bases from V and 5 bases from J, with 8 bases between. CDR1 is SGHRS, CDR2 YFSETQ, per germline. Drawing the rest from reference TRBV5-1 and TRBJ2-2, the complete variable domain is KAGVTQTPRYLIKTRGQQVTLSCSPISGHRSVSWYQQTPGQGLQFLFEYFSETQRNKGNFPGRFSGRQFSNSRSEMNVSTLELGDSALYLCASSWGGTGELFFGEGSRLTVL.

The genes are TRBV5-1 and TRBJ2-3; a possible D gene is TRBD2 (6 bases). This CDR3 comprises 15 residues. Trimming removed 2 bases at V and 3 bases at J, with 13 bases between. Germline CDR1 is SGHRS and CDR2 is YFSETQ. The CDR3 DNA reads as TGCGCCAGCAGCTTTCAGGGAGGTGGGACAGATACGCAGTATTTT. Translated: CASSFQGGGTDTQYF.

The chain's CDR3 is CASSRDRLNYEQYF. In DNA form, the CDR3 reads TGCGCCAGCAGCCGGGACAGGCTGAACTACGAGCAGTACTTC. The V call is TRBV5-1, the J call TRBJ2-7; 8 positions match TRBD1. Germline V gene lookup returns CDR1 SGHRS and CDR2 YFSETQ. The CDR3 length is 14 residues. V was pared by 4 bases and J by 3 bases, with 6 bases of the junction left unmatched. Supplemented by reference TRBV5-1 and TRBJ2-7, the full variable domain reads KAGVTQTPRYLIKTRGQQVTLSCSPISGHRSVSWYQQTPGQGLQFLFEYFSETQRNKGNFPGRFSGRQFSNSRSEMNVSTLELGDSALYLCASSRDRLNYEQYFGPGTRLTVT.

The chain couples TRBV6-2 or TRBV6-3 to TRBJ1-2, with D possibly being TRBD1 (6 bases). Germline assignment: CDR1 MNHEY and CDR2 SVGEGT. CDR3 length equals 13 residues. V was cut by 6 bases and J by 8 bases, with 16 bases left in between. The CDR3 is CASSPWDTEGYTF. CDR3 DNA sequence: TGTGCCAGCAGCCCCTGGGACACCGAAGGCTACACCTTC.

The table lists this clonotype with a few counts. The CDR3 spells CASSLARQGRTDTQYF. CDR3 coding DNA: TGTGCCAGCAGCTTAGCGCGACAGGGACGCACAGATACGCAGTATTTT. The chain joins TRBV7-9 to TRBJ2-3; TRBD1 matches at 7 bases. The CDR3 runs to 16 residues. With 0 bases clipped from V and 1 base from J, the junction kept 4 bases outside the gene matches. Germline loops: CDR1 SEHNR, CDR2 FQNEAQ (reference sequence).

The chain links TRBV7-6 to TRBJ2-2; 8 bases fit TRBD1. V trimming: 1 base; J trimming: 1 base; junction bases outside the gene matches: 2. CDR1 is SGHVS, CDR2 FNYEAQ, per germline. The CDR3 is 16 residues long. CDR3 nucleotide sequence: TGTGCCAGCAGCTTAGGACAGGGGAAGAACACCGGGGAGCTGTTTTTT. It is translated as CASSLGQGKNTGELFF.

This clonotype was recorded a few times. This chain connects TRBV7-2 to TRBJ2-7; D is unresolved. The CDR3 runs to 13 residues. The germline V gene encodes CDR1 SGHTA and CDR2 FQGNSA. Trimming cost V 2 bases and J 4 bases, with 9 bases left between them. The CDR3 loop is CASSLSSVYEQYF. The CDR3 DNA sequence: TGTGCCAGCAGCTTAAGCTCGGTATACGAGCAGTACTTC.

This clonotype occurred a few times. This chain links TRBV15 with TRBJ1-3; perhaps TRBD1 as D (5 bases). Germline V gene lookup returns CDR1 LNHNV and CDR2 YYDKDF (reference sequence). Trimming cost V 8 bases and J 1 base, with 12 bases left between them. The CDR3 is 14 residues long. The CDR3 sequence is CATASGGSGNTIYF. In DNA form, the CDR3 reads TGTGCCACCGCCTCGGGGGGTTCTGGAAACACCATATATTTT.

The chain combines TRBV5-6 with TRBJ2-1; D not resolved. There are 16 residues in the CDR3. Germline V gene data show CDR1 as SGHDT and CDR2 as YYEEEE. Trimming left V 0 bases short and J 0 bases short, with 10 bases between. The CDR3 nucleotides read TGTGCCAGCAGCTTGGGAGCCCCGAGCTCCTACAATGAGCAGTTCTTC. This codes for CASSLGAPSSYNEQFF.

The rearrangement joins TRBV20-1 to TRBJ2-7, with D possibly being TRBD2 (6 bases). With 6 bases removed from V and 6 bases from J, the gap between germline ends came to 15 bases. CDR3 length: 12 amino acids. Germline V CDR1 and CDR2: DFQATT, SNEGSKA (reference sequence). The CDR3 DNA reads TGCAGTGCCCCCCCCGGGACTTCCGAGCAGTACTTC. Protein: CSAPPGTSEQYF.

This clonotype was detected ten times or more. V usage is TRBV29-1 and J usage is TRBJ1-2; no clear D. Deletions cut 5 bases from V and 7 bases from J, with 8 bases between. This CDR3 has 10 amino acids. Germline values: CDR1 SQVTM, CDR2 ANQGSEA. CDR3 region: CSVRQSGYTF. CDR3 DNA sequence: TGCAGCGTTCGGCAAAGTGGCTACACCTTC.

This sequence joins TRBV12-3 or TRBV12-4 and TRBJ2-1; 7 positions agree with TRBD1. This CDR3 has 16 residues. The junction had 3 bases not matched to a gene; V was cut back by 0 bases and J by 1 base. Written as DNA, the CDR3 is TGTGCCAGCAGTTTAGCCCCGACAGGGTCCTACAATGAGCAGTTCTTC. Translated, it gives CASSLAPTGSYNEQFF.

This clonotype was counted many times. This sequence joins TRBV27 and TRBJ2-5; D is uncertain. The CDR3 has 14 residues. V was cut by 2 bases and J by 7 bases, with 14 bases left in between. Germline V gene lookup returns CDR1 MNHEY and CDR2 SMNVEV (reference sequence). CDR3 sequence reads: CASSLAPGWVTQYF. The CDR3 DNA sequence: TGTGCCAGCAGTTTAGCACCCGGATGGGTGACCCAGTACTTC.

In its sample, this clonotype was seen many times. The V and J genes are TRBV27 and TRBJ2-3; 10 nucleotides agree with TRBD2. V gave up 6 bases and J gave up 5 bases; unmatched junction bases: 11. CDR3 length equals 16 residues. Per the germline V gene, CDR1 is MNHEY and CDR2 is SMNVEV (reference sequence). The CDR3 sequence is CASRIPLAGEGDTQYF. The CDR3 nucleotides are TGTGCCAGCAGAATTCCTCTAGCGGGAGAGGGAGATACGCAGTATTTT.

CDR3 amino acids: CSARGRGGSPTDTQYF. The CDR3 coding sequence is TGCAGTGCTAGGGGGAGGGGCGGGAGCCCCACAGATACGCAGTATTTT. The J gene is TRBJ2-3, the V gene TRBV20-1; TRBD2 agrees at 7 bases. Germline CDR1 reads DFQATT; CDR2 reads SNEGSKA (reference sequence). V shed 3 bases and J 2 bases; nucleotides not matched to a gene: 11. CDR3 size: 16 residues.

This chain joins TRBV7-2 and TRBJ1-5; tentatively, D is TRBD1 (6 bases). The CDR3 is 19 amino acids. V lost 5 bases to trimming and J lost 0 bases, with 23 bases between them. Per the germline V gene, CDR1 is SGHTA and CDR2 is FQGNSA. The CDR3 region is CASSPHLGAGHLSNQPQHF. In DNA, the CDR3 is TGTGCCAGCAGCCCCCACCTGGGCGCGGGACATCTTAGCAATCAGCCCCAGCATTTT. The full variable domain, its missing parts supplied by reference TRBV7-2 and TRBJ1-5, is GAGVSQSPSNKVTEKGKDVELRCDPISGHTALYWYRQSLGQGLEFLIYFQGNSAPDKSGLPSDRFSAERTGGSVSTLTIQRTQQEDSAVYLCASSPHLGAGHLSNQPQHFGDGTRLSIL.

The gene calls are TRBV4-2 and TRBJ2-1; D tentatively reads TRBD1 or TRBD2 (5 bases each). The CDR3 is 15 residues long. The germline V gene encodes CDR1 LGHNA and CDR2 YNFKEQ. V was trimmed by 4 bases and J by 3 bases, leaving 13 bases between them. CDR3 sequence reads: CASSRDLGYYNEQFF. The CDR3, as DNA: TGTGCCAGCAGCCGGGACCTCGGATACTACAATGAGCAGTTCTTC.

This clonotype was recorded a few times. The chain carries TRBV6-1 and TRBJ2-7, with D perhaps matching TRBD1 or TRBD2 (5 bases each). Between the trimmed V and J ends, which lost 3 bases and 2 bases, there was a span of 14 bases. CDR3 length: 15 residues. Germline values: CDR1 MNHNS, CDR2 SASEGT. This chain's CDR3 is CASSESKQGPYEQYF. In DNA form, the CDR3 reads TGTGCCAGCAGTGAGTCTAAGCAGGGACCCTACGAGCAGTACTTC.

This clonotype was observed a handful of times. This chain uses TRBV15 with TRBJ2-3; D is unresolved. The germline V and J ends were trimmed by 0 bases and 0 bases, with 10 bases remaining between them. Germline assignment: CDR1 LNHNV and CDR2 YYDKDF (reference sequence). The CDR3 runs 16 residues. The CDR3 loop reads CATSRDLGISTDTQYF. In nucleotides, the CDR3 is TGTGCCACCAGCAGAGATCTAGGGATTAGCACAGATACGCAGTATTTT.